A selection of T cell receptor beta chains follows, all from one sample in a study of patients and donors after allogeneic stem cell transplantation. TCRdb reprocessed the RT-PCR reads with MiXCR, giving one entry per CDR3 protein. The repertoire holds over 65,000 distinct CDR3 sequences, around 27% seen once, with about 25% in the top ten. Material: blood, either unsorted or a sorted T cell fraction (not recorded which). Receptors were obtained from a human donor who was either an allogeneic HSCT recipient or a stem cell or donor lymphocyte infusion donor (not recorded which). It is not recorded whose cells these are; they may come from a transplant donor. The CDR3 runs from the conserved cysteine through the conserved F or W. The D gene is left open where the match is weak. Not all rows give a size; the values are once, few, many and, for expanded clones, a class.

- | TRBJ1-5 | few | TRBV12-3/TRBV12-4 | CASSWGENQPQHF | TGTGCCAGCAGTTGGGGGGAAAATCAGCCCCAGCATTTT
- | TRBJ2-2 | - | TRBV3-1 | CASSQDSELFF | TGTGCCAGCAGCCAAGATTCAGAGCTGTTTTTT
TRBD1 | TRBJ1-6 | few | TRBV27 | CASSLDRQGVYNSPLHF | TGTGCCAGCAGTCTAGATCGACAGGGGGTCTATAATTCACCCCTCCACTTT
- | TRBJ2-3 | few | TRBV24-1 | CATSDSTDTQYF | TGTGCCACCAGTGATTCAACAGATACGCAGTATTTT
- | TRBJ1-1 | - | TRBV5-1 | CASSLASDTEAFF | TGCGCCAGCAGCTTGGCCTCCGACACTGAAGCTTTCTTT
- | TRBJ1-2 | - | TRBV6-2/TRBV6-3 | CASRTSGPLNYGYTF | TGTGCCAGCAGGACCTCGGGACCGCTAAACTATGGCTACACCTTC
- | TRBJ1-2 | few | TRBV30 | CAWSVQAGYGYTF | TGTGCCTGGAGTGTACAAGCAGGCTATGGCTACACCTTC
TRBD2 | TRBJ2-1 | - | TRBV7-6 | CASSLVWTSGMRNEQFF | TGTGCCAGCAGCTTAGTGTGGACTAGCGGGATGAGAAATGAGCAGTTCTTC
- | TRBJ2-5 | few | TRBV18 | CASSPPRWQKFQETQYF | TGTGCCAGCTCACCACCGAGGTGGCAGAAGTTCCAAGAGACCCAGTACTTC
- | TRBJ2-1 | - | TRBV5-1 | CASSLAGLGYNEQFF | TGCGCCAGCAGCTTGGCCGGACTGGGCTACAATGAGCAGTTCTTC
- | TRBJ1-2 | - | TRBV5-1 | CASSLEGSNYGYTF | TGCGCCAGCAGCCTGGAGGGGTCTAACTATGGCTACACCTTC
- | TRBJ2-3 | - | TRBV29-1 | CSVEGFEGVKDTQYF | TGCAGCGTTGAAGGGTTCGAAGGGGTTAAAGATACGCAGTATTTT
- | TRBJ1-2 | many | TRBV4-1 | CASSQSAQGTHGYTF | TGCGCCAGCAGCCAATCTGCACAGGGAACTCATGGCTACACCTTC
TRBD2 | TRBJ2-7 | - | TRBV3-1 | CASSQASGRGEQYF | TGTGCCAGCAGCCAAGCTAGCGGGAGAGGCGAGCAGTACTTC
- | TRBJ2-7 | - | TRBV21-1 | CASSRIPHFLYEQYF | TGTGCCAGCAGCAGAATACCTCACTTCCTTTACGAGCAGTACTTC
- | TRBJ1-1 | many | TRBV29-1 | CSAEGLNTEAFF | TGCAGCGCTGAGGGTCTGAACACTGAAGCTTTCTTT
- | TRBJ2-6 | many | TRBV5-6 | CASSRVVQHGANVLTF | TGTGCCAGCAGTCGGGTGGTCCAACATGGGGCCAACGTCCTGACTTTC
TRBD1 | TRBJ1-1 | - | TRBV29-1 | CSVESDRVDTEAFF | TGCAGCGTTGAGAGTGACAGGGTGGACACTGAAGCTTTCTTT
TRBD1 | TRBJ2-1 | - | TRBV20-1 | CSGYRDRVRDEQFF | TGCAGTGGTTACCGGGACAGGGTGAGGGATGAGCAGTTCTTC
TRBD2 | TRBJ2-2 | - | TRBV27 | CASSLLAGRPGELFF | TGTGCCAGCAGTTTATTAGCGGGAAGACCGGGGGAGCTGTTTTTT